This T cell receptor (beta chain) was identified during a study of blood T cells in healthy people across ages. The second PCR ran roughly 6 to 12 cycles with a sample-barcoded 5' primer and J-beta primers. TCRdb passed the 5' RACE reads through MiXCR, listing each CDR3 protein once. The sample consists of around 1,800,000 distinct CDR3 sequences, around 42% of them appearing once. This clonotype was counted a few times. CDR1 is SGHAT, CDR2 FQNNGV, per germline. V dropped 4 bases and J dropped 9; count of bases not matched to a gene: 8. The CDR3 runs 14 residues. The chain recombines TRBV11-2 with TRBJ2-1; the match to TRBD2 covers 8 bases. Sequenced sample: blood. This TCR was recovered from a human donor in good health. The CDR3 loop reads CASSSQASGGEQFF. The CDR3 DNA follows: TGTGCCAGCAGCTCCCAAGCGAGCGGGGGTGAGCAGTTCTTC.